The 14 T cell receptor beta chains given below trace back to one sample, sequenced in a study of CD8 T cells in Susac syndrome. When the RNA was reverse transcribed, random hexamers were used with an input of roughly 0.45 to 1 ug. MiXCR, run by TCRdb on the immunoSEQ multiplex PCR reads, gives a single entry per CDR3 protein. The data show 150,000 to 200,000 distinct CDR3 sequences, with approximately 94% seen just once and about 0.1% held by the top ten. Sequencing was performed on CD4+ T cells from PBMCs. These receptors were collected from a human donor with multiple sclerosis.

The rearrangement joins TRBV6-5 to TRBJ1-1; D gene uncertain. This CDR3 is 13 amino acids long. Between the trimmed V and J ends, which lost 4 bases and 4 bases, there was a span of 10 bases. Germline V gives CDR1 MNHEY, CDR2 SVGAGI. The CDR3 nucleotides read TGTGCCAGCAGTTCCCAACGCGGCACTGAAGCTTTCTTT. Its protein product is CASSSQRGTEAFF.

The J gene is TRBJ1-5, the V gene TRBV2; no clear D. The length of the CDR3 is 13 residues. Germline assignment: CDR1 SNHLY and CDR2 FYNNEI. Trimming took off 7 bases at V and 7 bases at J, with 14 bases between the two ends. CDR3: CASNWEEGQPQHF. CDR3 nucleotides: TGTGCCAGCAATTGGGAGGAAGGGCAGCCCCAGCATTTT.

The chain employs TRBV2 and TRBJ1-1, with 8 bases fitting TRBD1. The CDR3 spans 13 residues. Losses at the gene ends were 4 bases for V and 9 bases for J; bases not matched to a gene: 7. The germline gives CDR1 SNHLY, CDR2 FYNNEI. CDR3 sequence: CASSASGQVKAFF. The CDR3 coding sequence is TGTGCCAGCAGTGCCTCGGGACAGGTAAAAGCTTTCTTT.

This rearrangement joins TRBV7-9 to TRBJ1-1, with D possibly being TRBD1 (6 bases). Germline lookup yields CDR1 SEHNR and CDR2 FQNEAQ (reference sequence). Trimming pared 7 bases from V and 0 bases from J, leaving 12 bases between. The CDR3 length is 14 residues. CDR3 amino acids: CASMVRQVNTEAFF. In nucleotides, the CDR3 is TGTGCCAGCATGGTCCGACAGGTGAACACTGAAGCTTTCTTT.

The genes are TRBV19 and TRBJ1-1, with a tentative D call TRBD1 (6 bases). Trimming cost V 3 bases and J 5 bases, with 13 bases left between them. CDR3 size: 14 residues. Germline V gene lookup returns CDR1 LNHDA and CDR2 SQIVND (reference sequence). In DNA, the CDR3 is TGTGCCAGTAGTATTTTAGCCAGGGGTACTGAAGCTTTCTTT. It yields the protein CASSILARGTEAFF. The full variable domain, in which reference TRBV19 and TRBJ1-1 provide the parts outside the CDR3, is DGGITQSPKYLFRKEGQNVTLSCEQNLNHDAMYWYRQDPGQGLRLIYYSQIVNDFQKGDIAEGYSVSREKKESFPLTVTSAQKNPTAFYLCASSILARGTEAFFGQGTRLTVV.

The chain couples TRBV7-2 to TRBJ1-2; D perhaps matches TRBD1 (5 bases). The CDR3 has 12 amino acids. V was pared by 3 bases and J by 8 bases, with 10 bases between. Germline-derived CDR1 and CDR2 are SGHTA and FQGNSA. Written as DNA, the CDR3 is TGTGCCAGCAGCTTGATCCGGGGCGGCTACACCTTC. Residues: CASSLIRGGYTF.

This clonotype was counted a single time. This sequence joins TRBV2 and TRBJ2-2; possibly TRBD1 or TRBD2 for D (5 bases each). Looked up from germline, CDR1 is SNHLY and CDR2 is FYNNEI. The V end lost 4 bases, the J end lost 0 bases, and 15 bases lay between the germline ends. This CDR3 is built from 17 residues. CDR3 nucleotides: TGTGCCAGCAGTGTCTCCCCCGGGGCCGCGAACACCGGGGAGCTGTTTTTT. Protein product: CASSVSPGAANTGELFF.

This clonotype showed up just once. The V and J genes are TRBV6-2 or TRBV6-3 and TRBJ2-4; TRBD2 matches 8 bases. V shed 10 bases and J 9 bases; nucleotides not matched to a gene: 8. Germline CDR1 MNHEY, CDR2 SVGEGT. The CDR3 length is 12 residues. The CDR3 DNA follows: TGTGCCATCCGAGGACTAGCCGGCATTCAGTACTTC. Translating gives CAIRGLAGIQYF.

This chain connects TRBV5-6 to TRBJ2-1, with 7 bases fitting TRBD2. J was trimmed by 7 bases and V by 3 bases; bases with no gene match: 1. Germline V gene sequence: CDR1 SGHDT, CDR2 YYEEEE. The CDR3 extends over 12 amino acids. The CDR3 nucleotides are TGTGCCAGCAGCTCCGGGGGGAATGAGCAGTTCTTC. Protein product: CASSSGGNEQFF.

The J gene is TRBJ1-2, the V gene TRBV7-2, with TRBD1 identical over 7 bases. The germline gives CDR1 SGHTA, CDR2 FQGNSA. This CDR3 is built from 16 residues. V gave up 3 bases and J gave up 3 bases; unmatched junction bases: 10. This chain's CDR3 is CASSFAHRGADYGYTF. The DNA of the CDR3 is TGTGCCAGCAGCTTTGCCCACAGGGGAGCGGACTATGGCTACACCTTC.

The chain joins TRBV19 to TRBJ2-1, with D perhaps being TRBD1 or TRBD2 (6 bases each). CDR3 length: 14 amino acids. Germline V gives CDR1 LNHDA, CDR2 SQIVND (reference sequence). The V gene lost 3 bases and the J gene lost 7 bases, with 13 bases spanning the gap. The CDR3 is CASSIPGANNEQFF. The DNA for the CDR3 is TGTGCCAGTAGTATTCCGGGGGCAAATAATGAGCAGTTCTTC.

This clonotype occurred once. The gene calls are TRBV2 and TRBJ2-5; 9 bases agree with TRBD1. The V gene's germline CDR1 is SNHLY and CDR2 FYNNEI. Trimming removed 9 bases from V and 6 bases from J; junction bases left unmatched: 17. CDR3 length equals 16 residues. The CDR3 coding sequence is TGTGCCAGTCACCTTAACTATGGACAGGGGAAGCAGACCCAGTACTTC. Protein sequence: CASHLNYGQGKQTQYF.

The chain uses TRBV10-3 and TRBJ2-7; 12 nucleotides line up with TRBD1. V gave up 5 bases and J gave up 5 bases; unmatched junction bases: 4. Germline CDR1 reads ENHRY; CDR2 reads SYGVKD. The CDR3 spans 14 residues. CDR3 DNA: TGTGCCATCAGTCCGGGACAGGGGGCAAACGAGCAGTACTTC. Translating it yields CAISPGQGANEQYF.

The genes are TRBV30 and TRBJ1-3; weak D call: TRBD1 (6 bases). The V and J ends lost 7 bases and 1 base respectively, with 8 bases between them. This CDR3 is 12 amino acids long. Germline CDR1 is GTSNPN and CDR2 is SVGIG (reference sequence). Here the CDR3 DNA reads TGTGCCTCCAGGGGTTCTGGAAACACCATATATTTT. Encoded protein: CASRGSGNTIYF.